A single sample gave rise to the 13 T cell receptor beta chains below, sequenced in a study of immune evolution from preneoplasia to lung adenocarcinoma. TCRdb keeps only in-frame clones here, not all; method: immunoSEQ multiplex PCR. This table holds 35,000 or so clones, about 73% found once. What was sequenced was FFPE invasive lung adenocarcinoma tissue. The receptors derive from a person in their sixties or seventies with lung adenocarcinoma.

The CDR3 DNA is TGTGCCAGCAGTGAAGGGTTAGGGATTAAGACCCAGTACTTC. Amino acid sequence: CASSEGLGIKTQYF. The chain combines TRBV6-1 with TRBJ2-5; D gene unclear. CDR1 MNHNS and CDR2 SASEGT come from the germline V gene. V was shortened by 1 base and J by 6 bases, with 12 bases between the two germline ends. The CDR3 extends over 14 amino acids.

J is TRBJ2-7 and V is TRBV11-3; D possibly matches TRBD1 or TRBD2 (5 bases each). V was cut by 0 bases and J by 6 bases, with 21 bases left in between. The germline V gene has CDR1 SGHNT and CDR2 YENEEA. CDR3 length: 17 amino acids. The DNA for the CDR3 is TGTGCCAGCAGCTTAGATCGAGGGGCCCAGGGTGTAAGCGAGCAGTACTTC. It codes for CASSLDRGAQGVSEQYF.

The chain links TRBV7-2 to TRBJ1-5; 7 nucleotides line up with TRBD1. This CDR3 region has 15 residues. Germline V gene lookup returns CDR1 SGHTA and CDR2 FQGNSA. V dropped 4 bases and J dropped 3; count of bases not matched to a gene: 6. CDR3 bases: TGTGCCAGCAGCTCTGGACAGGCCATCAATCAGCCCCAGCATTTT. It encodes CASSSGQAINQPQHF.

This clone was seen a few times. The V gene is TRBV30, the J gene TRBJ2-7; a weak D match, TRBD2 (6 bases). Germline CDR1 GTSNPN, CDR2 SVGIG (reference sequence). CDR3 length: 13 residues. The germline V and J ends were trimmed by 1 base and 5 bases, with 12 bases remaining between them. The CDR3 is CAWSGGVANEQYF. CDR3 DNA sequence: TGTGCCTGGAGTGGGGGGGTGGCGAACGAGCAGTACTTC.

This clone came up once. V is TRBV5-1 and J is TRBJ2-7; a weak D match, TRBD2 (5 bases). The V end was cut by 2 bases, the J end by 3 bases, with 12 bases between. CDR1 is SGHRS, CDR2 YFSETQ, per germline. The CDR3 length is 14 residues. CDR3 amino acids: CASSFNRGFYEQYF. In DNA form, the CDR3 reads TGCGCCAGCAGCTTTAACCGAGGGTTCTACGAGCAGTACTTC.

The sample holds one count of this clone. The chain carries TRBV7-2 and TRBJ1-2; D unresolved. The germline V gene encodes CDR1 SGHTA and CDR2 FQGNSA. CDR3 length: 15 amino acids. Trimming took 2 bases from V and 8 from J, leaving 18 bases between them. The CDR3 sequence is CASSLRSGGDQGYTF. In nucleotides, the CDR3 is TGTGCCAGCAGCTTACGTTCTGGCGGCGACCAAGGCTACACCTTC.

This chain connects TRBV10-3 to TRBJ1-1, with TRBD1 matching over 9 bases. This CDR3 contains 13 residues. Germline V gives CDR1 ENHRY, CDR2 SYGVKD. J gave up 8 bases and V 6 bases, and 7 bases lay outside the gene matches. This CDR3 reads CAIRGQGDSEAFF. The CDR3 DNA reads TGTGCCATCAGGGGACAGGGAGATTCCGAAGCTTTCTTT.

The J gene is TRBJ2-2, the V gene TRBV4-1; D is ambiguous. V was clipped by 0 bases and J by 4 bases, with 6 bases between them. The CDR3 is 14 residues long. Germline V gives CDR1 MGHRA, CDR2 YSYEKL. CDR3 DNA: TGCGCCAGCAGCCAAGATGTAGGCACCGGGGAGCTGTTTTTT. It encodes CASSQDVGTGELFF.

The chain joins TRBV28 to TRBJ2-7; the D gene is possibly TRBD1 (6 bases). Germline CDR1 MDHEN, CDR2 SYDVKM. There are 14 residues in the CDR3. Between the trimmed V and J ends, which lost 7 bases and 0 bases, there was a span of 13 bases. This CDR3 is CASTHRVGSYEQYF. In DNA form, the CDR3 reads TGTGCCAGCACCCACAGGGTAGGCTCCTACGAGCAGTACTTC.

CDR3: CASNPDRAPYEQYF. CDR3 coding DNA: TGTGCCAGCAACCCGGACCGAGCCCCCTACGAGCAGTACTTC. The chain uses TRBV6-6 and TRBJ2-7; D remains ambiguous. The germline CDR1 and CDR2 sequences are MNHNY and SVGAGI (reference sequence). V lost 7 bases, J lost 2 bases, and 15 bases lay in between. The CDR3 loop spans 14 amino acids.

J is TRBJ2-1 and V is TRBV4-1; 10 bases are a match to TRBD2. The germline gives CDR1 MGHRA, CDR2 YSYEKL. The CDR3 extends over 17 amino acids. Trimming at V came to 0 bases and at J to 7 bases, leaving 9 bases not matched to a gene. The CDR3 protein is CASSQDFLAGAMNEQFF. CDR3 nucleotides: TGCGCCAGCAGCCAAGATTTCCTAGCGGGAGCCATGAATGAGCAGTTCTTC.

Only one count was recorded for this clone. The chain has TRBV19 and TRBJ2-6, with unresolved D. The CDR3 runs 13 residues. Between the trimmed V and J ends, which lost 5 bases and 0 bases, there was a span of 2 bases. The germline V gene has CDR1 LNHDA and CDR2 SQIVND (reference sequence). In DNA form, the CDR3 reads TGTGCCAGTAGTTTCTCTGGGGCCAACGTCCTGACTTTC. This gives the protein CASSFSGANVLTF.

The gene calls are TRBV7-2 and TRBJ2-7; D gene uncertain. Trimming shortened V by 4 bases and J by 1 base, and 11 bases separated the two germline ends. The CDR3 contains 14 residues. Germline values: CDR1 SGHTA, CDR2 FQGNSA. CDR3 DNA sequence: TGTGCCAGCAGCTCTCGACTTGATTCCTACGAGCAGTACTTC. It translates to CASSSRLDSYEQYF.